These T cell receptor beta chains were read from a single sample in a study of chemoradiotherapy in HPV16-positive cancers. Measured with immunoSEQ multiplex PCR; TCRdb has only the in-frame clones, and not every one. This repertoire shows tens of thousands of clones, around 90% found once; its top ten account for 4.5% to 7%. The input for sequencing was blood, taken from a patient who underwent chemoradiotherapy. All receptors come from a human donor with HPV-associated anogenital cancer. Each CDR3 is given without its conserved first and last residue.

J,V,CDR3
TRBJ2-7,TRBV6-1,ASSDGLGYEQY
TRBJ2-1,TRBV5-6,ASMIRHNEQF
TRBJ2-5,TRBV7-9,ASSFPSVLQETQY
TRBJ2-7,TRBV7-9,ASSLSRYNEQY
TRBJ1-2,TRBV27,ASRETAGYGYT
TRBJ2-1,TRBV25-1,ASSAGTSGGIYNEQF
TRBJ2-1,TRBV7-6,ASSLALTSGNNEQF
TRBJ2-1,TRBV15,ATSRERRLRVEQF
TRBJ1-6,TRBV7-2,ASSLLDRDMSPLH
TRBJ2-1,TRBV12-5,ASGLGVGRDEQF
TRBJ2-7,TRBV5-1,ASSSTTATYEQY
TRBJ1-2,TRBV7-7,ASSASPIPPFVLNYGYT
TRBJ2-1,TRBV30,AWSVRAGGTYNEQF
TRBJ1-2,TRBV2,ASSGDRGGGYT
TRBJ2-5,TRBV30,AWSAGLAETQY
TRBJ1-1,TRBV27,ASSSPHRVGGAF
TRBJ1-3,TRBV5-6,ASSYDRGPGNTIY
TRBJ2-1,TRBV5-1,ASSLDLSYNEQF
TRBJ2-2,TRBV5-3,ARSLLRTGELF
TRBJ1-2,TRBV21-1,ASSSGQDYGYT
TRBJ2-5,TRBV29-1,SVEDFAPGTVKETQY
TRBJ2-3,TRBV4-1,ASSQDPRGTDTQY
TRBJ2-3,TRBV12-5,ASGFSGGHRSSADTQY
TRBJ1-1,TRBV18,ASSPGAGDTNTEAF
TRBJ1-2,TRBV18,ASSLRDRVGYGYT
TRBJ2-5,TRBV11-2,ASTPRTFQETQY
TRBJ1-1,TRBV18,ASSPQQGALNTEAF
TRBJ2-5,TRBV6-6,ASSYNWEAPDETQY
TRBJ2-2,TRBV10-2,ASRREEQNTGELF